These T cell receptor beta chains were read from a single sample in a study of OX40 agonist ivuxolimab in advanced cancers. Measured with immunoSEQ multiplex PCR; TCRdb has only the in-frame clones, and not every one. The sample includes some 38,000 clones, 75% to 90% seen only once; the top ten take about 0.6%. The sample was CD4+ or CD8+ T cells sorted from blood, taken in a trial of the OX40 agonist ivuxolimab. The receptors stem from an adult with an advanced solid tumor such as melanoma, head and neck, liver or kidney cancer. Each CDR3 is given with its conserved first and last residue. The D gene is left open where the match is weak. The listing skips clone size in some rows; elsewhere it reads once, few, many or a size class.

CDR3 protein,CDR3 DNA,clone size,J gene,D gene,V gene
CASSYWREAFF,TGTGCCAGCAGTTACTGGAGAGAAGCTTTCTTT,-,TRBJ1-1,-,TRBV6-5
CASSLQGGTEVFF,TGTGCCAGCAGCCTTCAGGGGGGCACTGAAGTTTTCTTT,-,TRBJ1-1,TRBD1,TRBV7-9
CATSRDLRGKLFF,TGTGCCACCAGCAGAGATCTGAGGGGAAAACTGTTTTTT,-,TRBJ1-4,-,TRBV15
CASSPGPGDGSYEQYF,TGTGCCAGCAGCCCGGGTCCGGGAGACGGATCCTACGAGCAGTACTTC,few,TRBJ2-7,-,TRBV7-3
CASSATGKYRDGYTF,TGTGCCAGCTCAGCGACTGGGAAGTATAGGGATGGCTACACCTTC,-,TRBJ1-2,-,TRBV18
CASSRGRGETQYF,TGTGCCAGCAGCCGGGGGCGTGGAGAGACCCAGTACTTC,-,TRBJ2-5,-,TRBV27
CASSSSPTEEETQYF,TGTGCCAGCAGCTCAAGCCCTACAGAAGAAGAGACCCAGTACTTC,-,TRBJ2-5,-,TRBV11-1
CASSWGGGQNSGNTIYF,TGTGCCAGCAGCTGGGGTGGGGGACAAAACTCTGGAAACACCATATATTTT,-,TRBJ1-3,-,TRBV5-4
CASSADPLGGKLFF,TGTGCCAGCAGCGCGGACCCCCTCGGGGGAAAACTGTTTTTT,-,TRBJ1-4,-,TRBV9
CASSSYRDNQPQHF,TGTGCCAGCAGCTCCTACAGGGACAATCAGCCCCAGCATTTT,-,TRBJ1-5,-,TRBV13
CASSLGARPNTGELFF,TGTGCCAGCAGCTTGGGGGCACGACCGAACACCGGGGAGCTGTTTTTT,-,TRBJ2-2,-,TRBV5-4
CASSQQVSEQYF,TGTGCCAGCAGTCAACAGGTGAGCGAGCAGTACTTC,-,TRBJ2-7,-,TRBV28
CASSQKVGSNYGYTF,TGTGCCAGCAGTCAAAAGGTGGGCTCGAACTATGGCTACACCTTC,-,TRBJ1-2,-,TRBV6-5
CASSTLRRYSNQPQHF,TGTGCCAGTAGTACCTTAAGGCGATATAGCAATCAGCCCCAGCATTTT,-,TRBJ1-5,-,TRBV19
CASSSRSRGTEAFF,TGTGCCAGCAGCTCTAGGTCGCGGGGGACTGAAGCTTTCTTT,-,TRBJ1-1,-,TRBV7-8
CASSRPGDSGANVLTF,TGTGCCAGCTCACGGCCAGGGGACTCTGGGGCCAACGTCCTGACTTTC,-,TRBJ2-6,-,TRBV18
CASSPARVEAFF,TGTGCCAGCTCCCCGGCGAGGGTCGAAGCTTTCTTT,-,TRBJ1-1,-,TRBV18
CASSLNPGGAGEQYF,TGTGCCAGCAGCTTAAATCCGGGTGGGGCGGGTGAGCAGTACTTC,-,TRBJ2-7,-,TRBV7-3
CASSPFPAGQGNDEQFF,TGTGCCAGCAGCCCCTTTCCCGCGGGACAGGGGAACGATGAGCAGTTCTTC,-,TRBJ2-1,TRBD1,TRBV7-3
CASSFGGGWRLREKAMNTEAFF,TGTGCCAGCAGTTTTGGGGGGGGGTGGCGACTTAGGGAAAAGGCGATGAACACTGAAGCTTTCTTT,-,TRBJ1-1,-,TRBV28
CATRGEGLKPQHF,TGTGCCACCAGGGGGGAGGGGTTGAAGCCCCAGCATTTT,-,TRBJ1-5,-,TRBV15
CASSSNTGELFF,TGTGCCAGCAGCTCTAACACCGGGGAGCTGTTTTTT,few,TRBJ2-2,-,TRBV5-4
CASSQDPTSGHLTQYF,TGCGCCAGCAGCCAAGATCCGACTAGTGGGCACTTAACGCAGTATTTT,-,TRBJ2-3,-,TRBV4-1
CASSPGDRGQETQYF,TGTGCCAGCAGCCCAGGGGACAGGGGTCAAGAGACCCAGTACTTC,-,TRBJ2-5,TRBD1,TRBV6-5
CASSALVGGQGTQYF,TGTGCCAGCAGTGCCCTAGTGGGGGGGCAGGGGACGCAGTATTTT,-,TRBJ2-3,-,TRBV6-1
CASSPRTSVSYNEQFF,TGTGCCAGCTCCCCCCGGACATCAGTTTCCTACAATGAGCAGTTCTTC,-,TRBJ2-1,-,TRBV18
CASIARLNTEAFF,TGTGCCAGCATTGCCCGGCTGAACACTGAAGCTTTCTTT,-,TRBJ1-1,-,TRBV27